These 15 T cell receptor gamma chains originate from one sample sequenced in a study of human gamma delta and Vdelta1 T cells. These TCRs are of unknown antigen specificity. TCRdb re-analyzed the PCR reads via CATT. The table lists about 3,900 gamma-chain clones, approximately 16% of them singletons, with about 6.4% in the top ten. What was sequenced was Vdelta1 gamma-delta T cells from blood grown in culture (DOT cells). These receptor sequences come from a human donor in good health.

The genes are TRGV8 and TRGJ1 or TRGJ2. J gave up 5 bases and V 2 bases, and 15 bases lay outside the gene matches. Germline assignment: CDR1 VENAVY and CDR2 YDSYNSRV. The CDR3 has 16 amino acids. The CDR3 sequence: CATWDTLRATDYKKLF. CDR3 sequence (DNA): TGTGCCACCTGGGATACACTGAGGGCGACGGATTATAAGAAACTCTTT.

The chain combines TRGV10 with TRGJ1 or TRGJ2. TRGV10 has ORF status, its function being uncertain. There are 13 residues in the CDR3. CDR3 sequence reads: CAGNGWPYYKKLF. CDR3 nucleotides: TGTGCAGGCAATGGCTGGCCGTATTATAAGAAACTCTTT.

This sequence joins TRGV8 and TRGJ1 or TRGJ2. The CDR3 length is 15 residues. The ends lost 6 bases at V and 3 bases at J; junction bases unmatched: 14. Germline V gives CDR1 VENAVY, CDR2 YDSYNSRV. The CDR3 region has the DNA TGTGCCACCTGGTTAATAACCTCGGGTTATTATAAGAAACTCTTT. Its protein is CATWLITSGYYKKLF.

The chain recombines TRGV9 with TRGJ1 or TRGJ2. CDR1 and CDR2 (germline): GITISATS, ISYDGTV (reference sequence). Trimming took 12 bases from V and 7 from J; bases not matched to a gene: 18. This CDR3 is built from 13 residues. The CDR3 sequence: CAPSAPIWYKKLF. CDR3 nucleotide sequence: TGTGCCCCATCCGCCCCAATTTGGTATAAGAAACTCTTT.

This clone was seen only a few times. The rearrangement uses TRGV2 and TRGJP2. This CDR3 has 15 amino acids. V shed 6 bases, J shed 2 bases, and the junction held 9 bases outside the gene matches. CDR1 is EGSNGY and CDR2 is YDSYNSKV in the germline V gene. CDR3 DNA: TGTGCCACCTGGATAAAACGGAGTAGTGATTGGATCAAGACGTTT. Translating it yields CATWIKRSSDWIKTF.

This chain links TRGV2 with TRGJ1 or TRGJ2. The CDR3 is made up of 14 amino acids. Germline CDR1 EGSNGY, CDR2 YDSYNSKV. The junction had 6 bases not matched to a gene; V was cut back by 1 base and J by 3 bases. CDR3 residues: CATWDGITYYKKLF. CDR3 in DNA: TGTGCCACCTGGGACGGAATTACTTATTATAAGAAACTCTTT.

The chain joins TRGV5 to TRGJ1 or TRGJ2. V gave up 0 bases and J gave up 7 bases; unmatched junction bases: 6. Germline CDR1 reads VINAFY; CDR2 reads YDVSNSKD. The length of the CDR3 is 13 residues. The chain's CDR3 is CATWDRHRYKKLF. Here the CDR3 DNA reads TGTGCCACCTGGGACAGGCATCGCTATAAGAAACTCTTT.

The J gene is TRGJ1 or TRGJ2, the V gene TRGV2. Germline trimming cut 5 bases from V and 4 bases from J; bases unmatched to any gene: 5. Per germline, CDR1 EGSNGY and CDR2 YDSYNSKV. The CDR3 runs 12 residues. The CDR3 DNA is TGTGCCACCTGGGTCCAATATTATAAGAAACTCTTT. Protein product: CATWVQYYKKLF.

This clone appeared a few times. The genes are TRGV4 and TRGJ1 or TRGJ2. This CDR3 spans 15 amino acids. Germline V gene sequence: CDR1 EGSTGY, CDR2 YDSYTSSV. V trimming: 3 bases; J trimming: 3 bases; junction bases outside the gene matches: 11. The CDR3 sequence: CATWDPSPFYYKKLF. CDR3 coding DNA: TGTGCCACCTGGGATCCCTCTCCTTTTTATTATAAGAAACTCTTT.

The chain links TRGV2 to TRGJ1 or TRGJ2. Germline trimming cut 0 bases from V and 6 bases from J; bases unmatched to any gene: 5. The CDR3 has 13 residues. The germline V gene encodes CDR1 EGSNGY and CDR2 YDSYNSKV. The CDR3 sequence: CATWDGIGYKKLF. CDR3 DNA: TGTGCCACCTGGGACGGGATCGGTTATAAGAAACTCTTT.

The chain couples TRGV8 to TRGJ1 or TRGJ2. Germline V lookup: CDR1 VENAVY, CDR2 YDSYNSRV. The junction had 7 bases not matched to a gene; V was cut back by 5 bases and J by 9 bases. This CDR3 spans 11 amino acids. Written as DNA, the CDR3 is TGTGCCACCTGGGTTGGAAGTAAGAAACTCTTT. It encodes CATWVGSKKLF.

This chain joins TRGV10 and TRGJ1 or TRGJ2. TRGV10 is assigned to the ORF class and has an uncertain function. J gave up 4 bases and V 8 bases, and 9 bases lay outside the gene matches. The CDR3 totals 13 residues. The CDR3 reads CAAWDSGYYKKLF. CDR3 nucleotide sequence: TGTGCTGCGTGGGACTCTGGATATTATAAGAAACTCTTT.

This chain connects TRGV4 to TRGJ1 or TRGJ2. Germline V gene sequence: CDR1 EGSTGY, CDR2 YDSYTSSV. The CDR3 has 13 amino acids. With V trimmed by 4 bases and J by 3 bases, 6 bases remained unmatched. CDR3 residues: CATWEPSYYKKLF. As DNA, the CDR3 is TGTGCCACCTGGGAACCTTCTTATTATAAGAAACTCTTT.

The chain joins TRGV3 to TRGJ1 or TRGJ2. The J segment lost 10 bases and the V segment lost 0 bases, leaving 9 bases of the junction unmatched. The CDR3 sequence is 13 residues long. Germline V gene data show CDR1 as VTNTFY and CDR2 as YDVSTARD (reference sequence). The CDR3 bases are TGTGCCACCTGGGACAGGCGAAAGGTAAAGAAACTCTTT. Translation gives CATWDRRKVKKLF.

This clone turned up a few times. The sample contains more than one DNA sequence encoding this CDR3. The rearrangement joins TRGV3 to TRGJ1 or TRGJ2. Germline loops: CDR1 VTNTFY, CDR2 YDVSTARD (reference sequence). The CDR3 runs 15 residues. V trimming: 0 bases; J trimming: 4 bases; junction bases outside the gene matches: 9. Here the CDR3 reads CATWDRLSLYYKKLF. Here the CDR3 DNA reads TGTGCCACCTGGGACAGGCTCTCCTTGTATTATAAGAAACTCTTT.